This T cell receptor (beta chain) was sequenced during a study of CD8 T cells in ankylosing spondylitis. The CDR3 has 13 amino acids. Germline V CDR1 and CDR2: SGHAT, FQDESV (reference sequence). TCRdb recomputed calls from the 5' RACE reads with MiXCR, one row per CDR3 protein. Seen here are about 800,000 distinct CDR3 sequences, roughly 10% observed once, and the top ten hold roughly 0.51%. Study-level results: Ankylosing spondylitis blood appeared to carry a characteristic TCR beta motif of roughly 8 highly homologous variants. Clones that were linked to disease were CD8+ and were relatively rare in peripheral blood.

Notes on this clonotype: What it binds is unknown. At one boundary the junction diverges from the germline segment, which might be a read error.

The J gene is TRBJ1-5, the V gene TRBV11-1; D gene uncertain. This TCR was recovered from a male donor with ankylosing spondylitis. The source material was blood, either unsorted or a sorted T cell fraction (not recorded which). The CDR3 loop reads CVSSEGLNQPQHF. In DNA, the CDR3 is TGTGTCAGCAGCGAAGGACTAAATCAGCCCCAGCATTTT.